Sequencing of this T cell receptor (beta chain) was carried out in a study of T cell responses to AZD1222 COVID-19 vaccine. The study's findings and limits: After two AZD1222 doses, spike-specific TCR breadth and depth rose versus day 0. Unmutated regions of variants are reportedly targeted by nearly half of spike-specific TCRs. In a largely white British group with more females than males, clonal diversity was possibly underestimated.

Pooling was applied to second doses at about 4 or about 12 weeks. This CDR3 has 14 residues. Germline V gene sequence: CDR1 SEHNR, CDR2 FQNEAQ (reference sequence). V was shortened by 5 bases and J by 5 bases, with 12 bases between the two germline ends. Sequencing used immunoSEQ multiplex PCR; TCRdb keeps in-frame clones, though not all of them. In the table there are some 96,000 clones, 65% to 85% of which are singletons. In its sample, this clone was seen once. Its antigen remains unidentified. The chain combines TRBV7-9 with TRBJ1-4, with a tentative D call TRBD1 (5 bases). The clonotype comes from an adult who received the AZD1222 COVID-19 vaccine. This specimen was peripheral blood, taken 28 days after the second AZD1222 dose. The CDR3 DNA reads as TGTGCCAGCAGCCTCCGGGGGAGCAATGAAAAACTGTTTTTT. It codes for CASSLRGSNEKLFF.